These 15 T cell receptor beta chains share one sample of origin, sequenced in a study of T cell responses to AZD1222 COVID-19 vaccine. Clones were read by immunoSEQ multiplex PCR, and TCRdb kept only the in-frame ones, dropping some. The sample holds some 100,000 clones, 70% to 90% seen once. Source: peripheral blood, taken on day 0 of AZD1222 vaccination. Receptors were obtained from an adult in good health.

The genes are TRBV7-2 and TRBJ2-3, with 9 bases matching TRBD2. The CDR3 length is 16 residues. Trimming cost V 1 base and J 9 bases; bases outside gene matches: 11. Germline V gene data show CDR1 as SGHTA and CDR2 as FQGNSA. The CDR3 sequence is CASSLERLAGKRTQYF. The CDR3 DNA follows: TGTGCCAGCAGCTTAGAGAGGCTAGCGGGGAAAAGGACGCAGTATTTT.

The chain combines TRBV5-1 with TRBJ2-7; 11 bases match TRBD2. V dropped 5 bases and J dropped 1; count of bases not matched to a gene: 2. The germline gives CDR1 SGHRS, CDR2 YFSETQ. CDR3 length equals 14 residues. For the CDR3, the DNA is TGCGCCAGCAGACTAGCGGGAGCATCCTACGAGCAGTACTTC. It encodes CASRLAGASYEQYF.

The rearrangement joins TRBV29-1 to TRBJ1-2, with 9 bases fitting TRBD1. Per germline, CDR1 SQVTM and CDR2 ANQGSEA. CDR3 length: 13 residues. Trimming at V came to 1 base and at J to 8 bases, leaving 5 bases not matched to a gene. In DNA, the CDR3 is TGCAGCGTTGAAGGCGGGACAGGGCTCGGCTACACCTTC. Its translation: CSVEGGTGLGYTF.

V and J are TRBV5-1 and TRBJ1-1; D gene ambiguous. Trimming took 6 bases from V and 8 from J, leaving 11 bases between them. The CDR3 is made up of 11 amino acids. The V gene's germline CDR1 is SGHRS and CDR2 YFSETQ. The CDR3, as DNA: TGCGCCAGCAAGGGCCCTACCGAAGCTTTCTTT. Protein sequence: CASKGPTEAFF.

The chain links TRBV25-1 to TRBJ1-2; D is undetermined. Germline V gene data show CDR1 as MGHDK and CDR2 as SYGVNS. Trimming stripped 1 base from V and 4 bases from J, with 10 bases between. The CDR3 runs to 14 residues. The CDR3 spells CASSEWEGAYGYTF. In DNA, the CDR3 is TGTGCCAGCAGTGAATGGGAAGGAGCCTATGGCTACACCTTC.

This chain connects TRBV6-2 or TRBV6-3 to TRBJ2-1; TRBD2 matches 11 bases. J was trimmed by 1 base and V by 4 bases; bases with no gene match: 3. The CDR3 length is 16 residues. Germline V gives CDR1 MNHEY, CDR2 SVGEGT. The CDR3 loop reads CASSFTSGSSYNEQFF. As DNA, the CDR3 is TGTGCCAGCAGTTTTACTAGCGGGAGTTCCTACAATGAGCAGTTCTTC.

This rearrangement joins TRBV27 to TRBJ2-3; tentative D call: TRBD1 (5 bases). The V end lost 2 bases, the J end lost 7 bases, and 13 bases lay between the germline ends. CDR1 MNHEY and CDR2 SMNVEV come from the germline V gene (reference sequence). The CDR3 is 14 residues long. The CDR3 loop reads CASSLLGDGNTQYF. In DNA, the CDR3 is TGTGCCAGCAGTTTACTAGGGGATGGGAATACGCAGTATTTT.

The chain recombines TRBV4-1 with TRBJ1-4, with 9 bases identical to TRBD1. With 6 bases clipped from V and 4 bases from J, the junction kept 6 bases outside the gene matches. This CDR3 has 15 residues. CDR1 MGHRA and CDR2 YSYEKL come from the germline V gene. CDR3 amino acids: CASRPPGQGNEKLFF. CDR3 DNA: TGCGCCAGCAGACCACCGGGACAGGGTAATGAAAAACTGTTTTTT.

The chain has TRBV6-5 and TRBJ1-3, with D tentatively TRBD1 (5 bases). The ends were cut back, 8 bases at V and 4 bases at J, with 15 bases in the middle. Germline assignment: CDR1 MNHEY and CDR2 SVGAGI. The CDR3 has 14 residues. CDR3 residues: CASEIGGTGNTIYF. The CDR3 DNA reads TGTGCCAGCGAAATCGGGGGAACGGGAAACACCATATATTTT.

V gene TRBV7-3 combines with J gene TRBJ1-2; D gene unclear. Deletions cut 5 bases from V and 6 bases from J, with 13 bases between. The germline CDR1 and CDR2 sequences are SGHTA and FQGTGA. This CDR3 is built from 13 residues. In DNA, the CDR3 is TGTGCCAGCAGCCCCTCGGGAGGGCATGGCTACACCTTC. It yields the protein CASSPSGGHGYTF.

The chain is built from TRBV24-1 and TRBJ1-5, with TRBD1 matching 8 bases. Losses at the gene ends were 7 bases for V and 6 bases for J; bases not matched to a gene: 4. There are 13 residues in the CDR3. Germline loops: CDR1 KGHDR, CDR2 SFDVKD. CDR3 sequence reads: CATSRGLGQPQHF. For the CDR3, the DNA is TGTGCCACCAGCAGGGGGCTGGGTCAGCCCCAGCATTTT.

This chain links TRBV9 with TRBJ2-2; D call uncertain. V was cut by 0 bases and J by 3 bases, with 0 bases left in between. CDR1 is SGDLS and CDR2 is YYNGEE in the germline V gene. CDR3 length equals 12 residues. The CDR3 reads CASSVDTGELFF. The CDR3 DNA reads as TGTGCCAGCAGCGTAGACACCGGGGAGCTGTTTTTT.

The genes are TRBV27 and TRBJ2-1; D is uncertain. The CDR3 spans 13 residues. V was trimmed by 3 bases and J by 6 bases, leaving 9 bases between them. Germline V gene sequence: CDR1 MNHEY, CDR2 SMNVEV (reference sequence). CDR3 nucleotides: TGTGCCAGCAGTTTGGCGGTGCCCAATGAGCAGTTCTTC. Translating it yields CASSLAVPNEQFF.

The chain employs TRBV15 and TRBJ2-5, with TRBD1 identical over 8 bases. This CDR3 contains 18 residues. From germline, CDR1 is LNHNV and CDR2 YYDKDF (reference sequence). The V and J ends lost 1 base and 0 bases, in that order; junction bases with no gene match: 10. The CDR3 sequence: CATSRASGQGMYQETQYF. CDR3 sequence (DNA): TGTGCCACCAGCAGAGCTTCTGGACAGGGAATGTACCAAGAGACCCAGTACTTC. Full variable domain (rest looked up from reference TRBV15 and TRBJ2-5): DAMVIQNPRYQVTQFGKPVTLSCSQTLNHNVMYWYQQKSSQAPKLLFHYYDKDFNNEADTPDNFQSRRPNTSFCFLDIRSPGLGDTAMYLCATSRASGQGMYQETQYFGPGTRLLVL.

The chain has TRBV6-2 or TRBV6-3 and TRBJ2-7; 10 nucleotides align to TRBD1. V shed 6 bases and J 2 bases; nucleotides not matched to a gene: 7. The CDR3 length is 15 residues. The germline gives CDR1 MNHEY, CDR2 SVGEGT. CDR3 bases: TGTGCCAGCAGCTCTGGGACAGGGGAAACCTACGAGCAGTACTTC. This translates into CASSSGTGETYEQYF.